Below, one TCR beta chain is given with its context. Its matching antigen is unknown. The data derive from a study of cytomegalovirus exposure and HLA in healthy donors. Study conclusions and caveats: The study carried out a later analysis of TCR beta sequences. It associated approximately 16,000 of them with specific HLA alleles at a false discovery rate of 0.05. A link between a missense DCLRE1C variant and TCR beta V- and J-gene trimming emerged from a later analysis.

The PCR used 60 Vbeta and 13 Jbeta primers. This table comes from immunoSEQ multiplex PCR, and its TCRdb copy is limited to in-frame clones, with some not included. The table includes some 120,000 clones, around 80% detected once. V dropped 4 bases and J dropped 4; count of bases not matched to a gene: 13. Germline lookup yields CDR1 LGHNA and CDR2 YSLEER. The CDR3 length is 18 residues. Sequenced material: PBMCs. V usage is TRBV4-3 and J usage is TRBJ2-1, with TRBD2 matching over 10 bases. The receptor's source is a woman aged 18-30 years in good health and CMV-seronegative. The CDR3 sequence is CASSLEGLAGDIYNEQFF. The CDR3 region has the DNA TGCGCCAGCAGCCTTGAAGGGCTAGCGGGGGATATATACAATGAGCAGTTCTTC.